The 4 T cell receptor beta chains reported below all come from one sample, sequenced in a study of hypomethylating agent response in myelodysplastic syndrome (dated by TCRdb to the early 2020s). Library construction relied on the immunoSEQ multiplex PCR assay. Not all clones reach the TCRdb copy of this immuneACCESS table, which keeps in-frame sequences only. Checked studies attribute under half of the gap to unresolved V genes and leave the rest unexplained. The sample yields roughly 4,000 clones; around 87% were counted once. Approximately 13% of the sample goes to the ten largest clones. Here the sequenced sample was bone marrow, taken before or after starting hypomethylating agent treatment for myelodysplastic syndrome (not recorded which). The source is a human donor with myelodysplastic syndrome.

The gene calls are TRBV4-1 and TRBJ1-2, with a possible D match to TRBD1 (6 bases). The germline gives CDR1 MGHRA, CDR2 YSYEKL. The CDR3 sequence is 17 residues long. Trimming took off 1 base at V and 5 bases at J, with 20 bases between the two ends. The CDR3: CASSQGSLGALNYGYTF. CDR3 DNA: TGCGCCAGCAGCCAAGGATCGTTGGGGGCCCTGAATTATGGCTACACCTTC.

Written as DNA, the CDR3 is TGTGCCAGCAGTGAAGCGACCGGAAGTTTCGTTGAGCAGTTCTTC. Encoded protein: CASSEATGSFVEQFF. The rearrangement links TRBV2 to TRBJ2-1; D gene ambiguous. The CDR3 runs to 15 residues. Trimming shortened V by 0 bases and J by 9 bases, and 15 bases separated the two germline ends. The germline V gene encodes CDR1 SNHLY and CDR2 FYNNEI.

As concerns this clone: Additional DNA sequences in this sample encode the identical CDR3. The chain's CDR3 is CASRSAGLQNTEAFF. As DNA, the CDR3 is TGTGCCAGCAGATCTGCGGGACTGCAAAACACTGAAGCTTTCTTT. V gene TRBV2 combines with J gene TRBJ1-1; D possibly corresponds to TRBD1 (5 bases). Germline CDR1 SNHLY, CDR2 FYNNEI. V lost 6 bases and J 2 bases, leaving 16 bases between the germline ends. The CDR3 covers 15 residues.

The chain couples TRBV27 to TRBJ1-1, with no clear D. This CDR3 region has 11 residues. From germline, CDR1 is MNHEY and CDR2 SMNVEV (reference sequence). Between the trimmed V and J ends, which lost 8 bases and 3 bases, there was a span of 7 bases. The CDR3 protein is CASWLYTEAFF. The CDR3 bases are TGTGCCAGCTGGCTTTACACTGAAGCTTTCTTT.